The 12 T cell receptor beta chains below all came from one sample that was sequenced in a study of blood T cell repertoires in COVID-19. Repertoires were generated with immunoSEQ multiplex PCR, while TCRdb's copy carries only in-frame clones and drops some. The data contain 80,000 to 95,000 clones, 75% to 90% of them singletons. Sequencing used peripheral blood. These TCRs come from a man older than 75 with acute or convalescent COVID-19.

This chain joins TRBV9 and TRBJ2-3, with D perhaps matching TRBD2 (5 bases). Germline loops: CDR1 SGDLS, CDR2 YYNGEE. The CDR3 spans 16 residues. Trimming took off 4 bases at V and 2 bases at J, with 17 bases between the two ends. Written as DNA, the CDR3 is TGTGCCAGCAGCCCCCGGGTAGCGTGGACCACAGATACGCAGTATTTT. Translation: CASSPRVAWTTDTQYF.

The V gene is TRBV27, the J gene TRBJ1-6; no clear D. Germline V gene data show CDR1 as MNHEY and CDR2 as SMNVEV (reference sequence). Trimming pared 5 bases from V and 7 bases from J, leaving 9 bases between. The CDR3 runs to 13 residues. The DNA of the CDR3 is TGTGCCAGCAGTCCACAACAGAATTCACCCCTCCACTTT. The encoded protein is CASSPQQNSPLHF.

The rearrangement joins TRBV14 to TRBJ1-3; tentative D call: TRBD1 (5 bases). Trimming shortened V by 0 bases and J by 3 bases, and 12 bases separated the two germline ends. Germline V gene data show CDR1 as SGHDN and CDR2 as FVKESK. The CDR3 consists of 16 residues. The CDR3 spells CASSQESGFGGNTIYF. CDR3 nucleotides: TGTGCCAGCAGCCAAGAGTCAGGGTTCGGTGGAAACACCATATATTTT.

This clone was seen ten or more times. The chain combines TRBV28 with TRBJ2-7, with 7 bases aligning to TRBD1. J lost 3 bases, V lost 6 bases, and 14 bases had no gene match. The length of the CDR3 is 16 residues. The V gene's germline CDR1 is MDHEN and CDR2 SYDVKM. CDR3 in DNA: TGTGCCAGCAGCTCACCCCGACAGGGTCGGGGCTACGAGCAGTACTTC. It is translated as CASSSPRQGRGYEQYF.

This clone has only one observation. The chain links TRBV19 to TRBJ2-6; possible D gene TRBD2, 6 bases. Germline V gives CDR1 LNHDA, CDR2 SQIVND (reference sequence). V gave up 3 bases and J gave up 2 bases, with 8 bases separating them. The CDR3 contains 15 residues. CDR3 bases: TGTGCCAGTAGTATCGGGGGAGCTGGGGCCAACGTCCTGACTTTC. Amino acid sequence: CASSIGGAGANVLTF.

V usage is TRBV7-2 and J usage is TRBJ1-1; D remains ambiguous. Trimming took off 5 bases at V and 0 bases at J, with 7 bases between the two ends. Germline assignment: CDR1 SGHTA and CDR2 FQGNSA. The length of the CDR3 is 13 residues. The CDR3 here is CASSQMMNTEAFF. The CDR3 region has the DNA TGTGCCAGCAGCCAGATGATGAACACTGAAGCTTTCTTT.

This clone was detected once. Germline is not matched at one junction end, which may reflect a read error. The rearrangement joins TRBV19 to TRBJ2-7, with 7 bases lining up with TRBD1. CDR1 and CDR2 from the germline V gene are LNHDA and SQIVND (reference sequence). This CDR3 has 14 amino acids. CDR3 residues: CASSVGQFSHEQYF. The CDR3 DNA sequence: TGTGCCAGTAGTGTGGGACAGTTCTCCCACGAGCAGTACTTC.

The rearrangement joins TRBV24-1 to TRBJ1-5; D possibly corresponds to TRBD1 (5 bases). Germline V lookup: CDR1 KGHDR, CDR2 SFDVKD. CDR3 length: 12 amino acids. Trimming removed 4 bases from V and 8 bases from J, with 8 bases in between. This chain's CDR3 is CATSEGLEPQHF. CDR3 nucleotides: TGTGCCACCAGTGAGGGGCTAGAGCCCCAGCATTTT.

This chain joins TRBV6-1 and TRBJ1-2, with 12 bases identical to TRBD1. Germline V gene sequence: CDR1 MNHNS, CDR2 SASEGT. The CDR3 is 18 residues long. V trimming: 4 bases; J trimming: 4 bases; junction bases outside the gene matches: 13. The CDR3 region has the DNA TGTGCCAGCAGTGTCCTCCCGGGACAGGGGGCCACACCCTATGGCTACACCTTC. Amino acids: CASSVLPGQGATPYGYTF.

V gene TRBV2 combines with J gene TRBJ2-3; TRBD2 matches at 8 bases. V lost 8 bases to trimming and J lost 0 bases; unmatched junction nucleotides: 10. Germline V CDR1 and CDR2: SNHLY, FYNNEI. The CDR3 length is 16 residues. Here the CDR3 reads CASGYSGTSSTDTQYF. In nucleotides, the CDR3 is TGTGCCAGCGGGTATAGCGGGACCTCTAGCACAGATACGCAGTATTTT.

This chain joins TRBV6-5 and TRBJ1-2, with unresolved D. Germline V gene data show CDR1 as MNHEY and CDR2 as SVGAGI. The CDR3 spans 14 residues. V was pared by 5 bases and J by 4 bases, with 14 bases between. CDR3 DNA: TGTGCCAGCAGTACCGGTGTGCGGAGCTATGGCTACACCTTC. Its translation is CASSTGVRSYGYTF.

The V gene is TRBV21-1, the J gene TRBJ2-7; TRBD2, the D gene given by the table, was not confirmed from the DNA. TRBV21-1 is termed a pseudogene. The CDR3 loop spans 16 amino acids. The DNA for the CDR3 is TGTGCCAGCAGCAAAGATTCGGGAGCGACATCCTACGAGCAGTACTTC. Its protein is CASSKDSGATSYEQYF.